The 26 T cell receptor beta chains below come from one sample, sequenced in a study of blood T cell repertoires in COVID-19. The data were produced by immunoSEQ multiplex PCR, yet TCRdb's version contains in-frame clones alone and is incomplete. The sample has around 290,000 clones; around nine tenths are singletons. Sequencing was carried out using PBMCs or T cells enriched from blood (not recorded which). The receptors shown here come from a woman aged 55-70 years in a cohort exposed to, infected with or recovered from COVID-19 (not recorded which).

The rearrangement uses TRBV24-1 and TRBJ1-5; 12 nucleotides match TRBD1. With 4 bases clipped from V and 2 bases from J, the junction kept 8 bases outside the gene matches. The CDR3 extends over 18 amino acids. Germline assignment: CDR1 KGHDR and CDR2 SFDVKD. The CDR3 is CATSDSGTGGFGNQPQHF. In DNA form, the CDR3 reads TGTGCCACCAGTGACTCCGGGACAGGGGGCTTTGGCAATCAGCCCCAGCATTTT.

This chain joins TRBV18 and TRBJ1-1, with 9 bases lining up with TRBD1. V shed 5 bases, J shed 10 bases, and the junction held 8 bases outside the gene matches. The CDR3 contains 13 residues. Germline V lookup: CDR1 KGHSH, CDR2 LQKENI. Here the CDR3 reads CASSEGQGIGAFF. The CDR3 DNA sequence: TGTGCCAGCTCAGAGGGACAGGGTATAGGAGCTTTCTTT.

The gene calls are TRBV6-5 and TRBJ1-3, with 7 positions matching TRBD1. CDR1 is MNHEY and CDR2 is SVGAGI in the germline V gene. V was clipped by 6 bases and J by 2 bases; unmatched bases: 4. This CDR3 has 14 residues. CDR3 bases: TGTGCCAGCAGATTTACAGGGGCTGGAAACACCATATATTTT. Translation: CASRFTGAGNTIYF.

The rearrangement links TRBV9 to TRBJ2-7; 7 nucleotides match TRBD1. The CDR3 totals 16 residues. J lost 3 bases, V lost 0 bases, and 9 bases had no gene match. CDR1 and CDR2 from the germline V gene are SGDLS and YYNGEE. The CDR3 is CASSVGDGTVNYEQYF. The CDR3 nucleotides are TGTGCCAGCAGCGTAGGGGACGGGACAGTAAACTACGAGCAGTACTTC.

The chain joins TRBV6-1 to TRBJ1-2; D gene unclear. Per the germline V gene, CDR1 is MNHNS and CDR2 is SASEGT. Trimming took off 4 bases at V and 8 bases at J, with 14 bases between the two ends. The CDR3 has 13 residues. DNA of the CDR3: TGTGCCAGCAGTGTTGCTACCACGGGGGGCTACACCTTC. Translated, it gives CASSVATTGGYTF.

This rearrangement joins TRBV6-4 to TRBJ1-2; 7 bases line up with TRBD1. The CDR3 runs 17 residues. V dropped 2 bases and J dropped 0; count of bases not matched to a gene: 9. Germline CDR1 reads MRHNA; CDR2 reads SNTAGT. CDR3 protein: CASSDPIPGQPNYGYTF. The CDR3 DNA follows: TGTGCCAGCAGTGACCCGATTCCGGGACAGCCTAACTATGGCTACACCTTC.

The chain joins TRBV27 to TRBJ2-7; 9 positions agree with TRBD2. V gave up 3 bases and J gave up 5 bases; unmatched junction bases: 8. Germline V CDR1 and CDR2: MNHEY, SMNVEV (reference sequence). There are 15 residues in the CDR3. The CDR3 nucleotides are TGTGCCAGCAGTTTCGAAGCGGGAGGTCCCAACGAGCAGTACTTC. Encoded protein: CASSFEAGGPNEQYF.

In this sample, this clone turned up once. The chain uses TRBV15 and TRBJ1-1; D is unresolved. The CDR3 spans 13 residues. The V and J ends lost 1 base and 8 bases respectively, with 11 bases between them. Germline CDR1 is LNHNV and CDR2 is YYDKDF (reference sequence). CDR3 amino acids: CATSRVSGVEAFF. DNA for the CDR3: TGTGCCACCAGCAGAGTATCGGGAGTAGAAGCTTTCTTT.

The rearrangement uses TRBV3-1 (or the pseudogene TRBV3-2) and TRBJ2-7; D gene ambiguous. Germline lookup yields CDR1 LGHDT and CDR2 YNNKEL (reference sequence). Trimming pared 4 bases from V and 2 bases from J, leaving 9 bases between. The CDR3 covers 13 residues. The CDR3 is CASSRQLTYEQYF. For the CDR3, the DNA is TGTGCCAGCAGCCGGCAGTTAACCTACGAGCAGTACTTC.

The V and J genes are TRBV15 and TRBJ2-7; 9 positions agree with TRBD1. Trimming took 3 bases from V and 2 from J; bases not matched to a gene: 2. The CDR3 loop spans 14 amino acids. Germline V gene sequence: CDR1 LNHNV, CDR2 YYDKDF (reference sequence). The CDR3 DNA reads TGTGCCACCAGCAGGACAGGGGGTGCCTACGAGCAGTACTTC. It is translated as CATSRTGGAYEQYF.

The J gene is TRBJ1-5, the V gene TRBV24-1; 8 bases are a match to TRBD1. Germline CDR1 and CDR2: KGHDR and SFDVKD. Losses at the gene ends were 5 bases for V and 3 bases for J; bases not matched to a gene: 2. CDR3 size: 14 residues. This CDR3 reads CATSGRGLNQPQHF. As DNA, the CDR3 is TGTGCCACCAGTGGCAGGGGGCTCAATCAGCCCCAGCATTTT.

V gene TRBV28 combines with J gene TRBJ1-5; D is possibly TRBD1 (6 bases). CDR1 MDHEN and CDR2 SYDVKM come from the germline V gene. CDR3 length equals 17 residues. The V gene lost 2 bases and the J gene lost 0 bases, with 14 bases spanning the gap. CDR3 DNA: TGTGCCAGCAGTTTAAAGGGGGGGTGGGATAGCAATCAGCCCCAGCATTTT. This sequence encodes CASSLKGGWDSNQPQHF.

The genes are TRBV28 and TRBJ1-1, with TRBD1 matching over 7 bases. After removal of 5 bases from V and 4 bases from J, the junction contained 7 bases not matched to a gene. CDR1 is MDHEN and CDR2 is SYDVKM in the germline V gene. This CDR3 region has 14 residues. CDR3 DNA sequence: TGTGCCAGCAGTCACGACAGGGTTGGCACTGAAGCTTTCTTT. Its protein is CASSHDRVGTEAFF.

The chain carries TRBV24-1 and TRBJ2-1; TRBD1 is a possible D gene (7 bases). V was shortened by 3 bases and J by 8 bases, with 16 bases between the two germline ends. The CDR3 spans 15 residues. Per the germline V gene, CDR1 is KGHDR and CDR2 is SFDVKD. The CDR3 here is CATSDGGTEVDEQFF. In DNA form, the CDR3 reads TGTGCCACCAGTGATGGCGGGACAGAGGTCGATGAGCAGTTCTTC.

V is TRBV9 and J is TRBJ2-1, with 7 nucleotides matching TRBD2. From germline, CDR1 is SGDLS and CDR2 YYNGEE. V was clipped by 0 bases and J by 2 bases; unmatched bases: 5. The CDR3 sequence is 16 residues long. The CDR3 DNA follows: TGTGCCAGCAGCGTAGGAGGGAGGGTCACCTACAATGAGCAGTTCTTC. This codes for CASSVGGRVTYNEQFF. Full variable domain (remainder filled in from reference TRBV9 and TRBJ2-1): DSGVTQTPKHLITATGQRVTLRCSPRSGDLSVYWYQQSLDQGLQFLIQYYNGEERAKGNILERFSAQQFPDLHSELNLSSLELGDSALYFCASSVGGRVTYNEQFFGPGTRLTVL.

The genes are TRBV5-1 and TRBJ2-3; a weak D match, TRBD1 (6 bases). The V gene's germline CDR1 is SGHRS and CDR2 YFSETQ. Trimming cost V 4 bases and J 2 bases, with 14 bases left between them. The CDR3 sequence is 15 residues long. CDR3 sequence: CASSIGTYNTDTQYF. As DNA, the CDR3 is TGCGCCAGCAGCATCGGGACATATAACACAGATACGCAGTATTTT.

The genes are TRBV28 and TRBJ1-1, with TRBD1 as a possible D gene (5 bases). This CDR3 region has 16 residues. V gave up 5 bases and J gave up 1 base, with 17 bases separating them. Germline CDR1 reads MDHEN; CDR2 reads SYDVKM. The CDR3 reads CASSPSIGQSNTEAFF. As DNA, the CDR3 is TGTGCCAGCAGTCCCTCTATCGGACAATCGAACACTGAAGCTTTCTTT.

The rearrangement links TRBV10-3 to TRBJ1-5, with unresolved D. CDR1 is ENHRY and CDR2 is SYGVKD in the germline V gene. V was shortened by 8 bases and J by 0 bases, with 8 bases between the two germline ends. The CDR3 is 13 residues long. CDR3: CAIRENSNQPQHF. DNA of the CDR3: TGTGCCATCCGGGAGAATAGCAATCAGCCCCAGCATTTT.

The J gene is TRBJ1-3, the V gene TRBV30, with TRBD1 as a possible D gene (6 bases). This CDR3 has 14 amino acids. The germline V gene encodes CDR1 GTSNPN and CDR2 SVGIG (reference sequence). V was cut by 0 bases and J by 6 bases, with 12 bases left in between. The CDR3 sequence: CAWSVGGGQNTIYF. CDR3 bases: TGTGCCTGGAGTGTGGGGGGGGGACAAAACACCATATATTTT.

CDR3 sequence reads: CASSEMTGSVYGYTF. In DNA, the CDR3 is TGTGCCAGCAGTGAAATGACAGGGTCCGTCTATGGCTACACCTTC. The V and J genes are TRBV6-1 and TRBJ1-2, with TRBD1 matching 7 bases. Germline-derived CDR1 and CDR2 are MNHNS and SASEGT. Trimming removed 2 bases from V and 4 bases from J; junction bases left unmatched: 7. The CDR3 spans 15 residues.

The gene calls are TRBV13 and TRBJ2-3; the match to TRBD2 covers 7 bases. CDR3 length: 16 residues. Germline V lookup: CDR1 PRHDT, CDR2 FYEKMQ (reference sequence). The V and J ends lost 2 bases and 2 bases, in that order; junction bases with no gene match: 7. The CDR3, as DNA: TGTGCCAGCAGCTTATTTGCGGGAGCCAACACAGATACGCAGTATTTT. It translates to CASSLFAGANTDTQYF.

V usage is TRBV9 and J usage is TRBJ2-1, with no clear D. Germline CDR1 reads SGDLS; CDR2 reads YYNGEE. CDR3 length equals 17 residues. Between the trimmed V and J ends, which lost 5 bases and 1 base, there was a span of 19 bases. The chain's CDR3 is CASSAHQRVSSYNEQFF. DNA of the CDR3: TGTGCCAGCAGTGCTCACCAGCGCGTTTCTTCCTACAATGAGCAGTTCTTC.

The chain joins TRBV25-1 to TRBJ1-2, with TRBD1 identical over 9 bases. V shed 6 bases and J 2 bases; nucleotides not matched to a gene: 7. The CDR3 is made up of 15 amino acids. Germline V gene lookup returns CDR1 MGHDK and CDR2 SYGVNS. The CDR3 loop is CASSRPGTGNYGYTF. CDR3 nucleotides: TGTGCCAGCAGCCGACCCGGGACAGGGAACTATGGCTACACCTTC.

V is TRBV5-1 and J is TRBJ1-6, with D tentatively TRBD1 (5 bases). Germline CDR1 reads SGHRS; CDR2 reads YFSETQ. The CDR3 covers 15 residues. V was trimmed by 5 bases and J by 0 bases, leaving 9 bases between them. DNA of the CDR3: TGCGCCAGCAGATCCGACAGCTCCTATAATTCACCCCTCCACTTT. It codes for CASRSDSSYNSPLHF.

The gene calls are TRBV5-1 and TRBJ2-5, with D perhaps matching TRBD1 (6 bases). This CDR3 comprises 13 residues. Germline V gene sequence: CDR1 SGHRS, CDR2 YFSETQ. The V and J ends lost 4 bases and 5 bases respectively, with 12 bases between them. As DNA, the CDR3 is TGCGCCAGCAGCCCCGACAGGAGGGAGACCCAGTACTTC. As protein: CASSPDRRETQYF. The variable domain in full, with the rest retrieved from reference TRBV5-1 and TRBJ2-5, is KAGVTQTPRYLIKTRGQQVTLSCSPISGHRSVSWYQQTPGQGLQFLFEYFSETQRNKGNFPGRFSGRQFSNSRSEMNVSTLELGDSALYLCASSPDRRETQYFGPGTRLLVL.

V usage is TRBV4-3 and J usage is TRBJ2-3, with 7 positions matching TRBD2. The CDR3 spans 16 residues. Trimming took 0 bases from V and 5 from J; bases not matched to a gene: 8. The germline V gene encodes CDR1 LGHNA and CDR2 YSLEER. CDR3 region: CASSQDMAGELDTQYF. The CDR3 bases are TGCGCCAGCAGCCAAGATATGGCGGGAGAACTAGATACGCAGTATTTT.